Listed below are T cell receptor beta chains from one sample, sequenced in a study of Graves' ophthalmopathy and Graves' hyperthyroidism. TCRdb re-called the multiplex PCR reads through MiXCR, storing one row per CDR3 protein. This sample has 650,000 to 900,000 distinct CDR3 sequences, with about 44% found just once. The sequenced material came from peripheral blood. The receptors shown here come from an adult man with Graves' ophthalmopathy. Each CDR3 is given with its conserved first and last residue.

cdr3_aa j_call v_call
CASRPLYGVRRAEAFF TRBJ1-1 TRBV19
CASRPKYSNQPQHF TRBJ1-5 TRBV19
CASSALQGLYEQYF TRBJ2-7 TRBV7-9
CAISLTGGGTEAFF TRBJ1-1 TRBV10-3
CSYSSGGVEYGYTF TRBJ1-2 TRBV20-1
CASSLVRDRQETQYF TRBJ2-5 TRBV7-2
CASSSGTGLQPQHF TRBJ1-5 TRBV24-1
CASSSNDRLEAFF TRBJ1-1 TRBV19
CATGQGKYF TRBJ2-7 TRBV6-4
CSAAYPSSDDPRTEAFF TRBJ1-1 TRBV20-1
CASSYLEGKFQETQYF TRBJ2-5 TRBV10-3
CASNKGQKNTEAFF TRBJ1-1 TRBV10-3
CATSRVTGQVLHNYGYTF TRBJ1-2 TRBV15
CASTETAGLQETQYF TRBJ2-5 TRBV19
CASSTSPGQSKETQYF TRBJ2-5 TRBV2
CATRDRDKLFF TRBJ1-4 TRBV10-3
CASSLTGTTNEKLFF TRBJ1-4 TRBV11-2
CASSQVRGLFGNTIYF TRBJ1-3 TRBV7-9
CATSRVGQQETQYF TRBJ2-5 TRBV15
CASRDPSQAYEQYF TRBJ2-7 TRBV19
CSARERQSEKLFF TRBJ1-4 TRBV20-1
CSVEDKSQFF TRBJ2-1 TRBV29-1
CASSYWPPLAGGGETQYF TRBJ2-5 TRBV6-1
CSVGQSGFGQYF TRBJ2-7 TRBV29-1
CASSLAGTETQYF TRBJ2-5 TRBV7-9
CSVESRGEQYF TRBJ2-7 TRBV29-1
CASSIPGHYEQYF TRBJ2-7 TRBV25-1
CSATGQVAYNEQFF TRBJ2-1 TRBV29-1
CATSRHGRNTEAFF TRBJ1-1 TRBV15
CASSRGTGGVDSPLHF TRBJ1-6 TRBV4-2
CASSSGRYYGYTF TRBJ1-2 TRBV7-9
CASGQGIGYTF TRBJ1-2 TRBV2
CASSRTGKDEQYF TRBJ2-7 TRBV6-2/TRBV6-3
CASRPTGTGQETQYF TRBJ2-5 TRBV25-1
CASSFTGRDEKLFF TRBJ1-4 TRBV7-9